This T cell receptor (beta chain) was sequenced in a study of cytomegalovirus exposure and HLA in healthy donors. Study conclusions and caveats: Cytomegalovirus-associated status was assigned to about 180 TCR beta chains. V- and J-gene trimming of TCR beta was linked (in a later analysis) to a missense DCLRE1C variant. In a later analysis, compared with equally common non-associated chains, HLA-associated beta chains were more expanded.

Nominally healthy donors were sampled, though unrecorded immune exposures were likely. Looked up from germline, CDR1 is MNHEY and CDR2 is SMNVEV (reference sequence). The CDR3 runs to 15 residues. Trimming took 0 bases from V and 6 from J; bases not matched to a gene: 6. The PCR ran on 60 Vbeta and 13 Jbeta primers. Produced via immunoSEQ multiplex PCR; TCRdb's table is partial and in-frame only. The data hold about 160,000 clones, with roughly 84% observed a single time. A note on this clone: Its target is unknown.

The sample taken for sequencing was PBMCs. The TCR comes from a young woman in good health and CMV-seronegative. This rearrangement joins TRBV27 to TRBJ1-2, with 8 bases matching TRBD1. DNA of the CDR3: TGTGCCAGCAGTTTATCACAGGGGGTGAGGGATGGCTACACCTTC. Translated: CASSLSQGVRDGYTF.